A selection of T cell receptor beta chains follows, all from one sample in a study of blood T cell repertoires in COVID-19. Clones were read by immunoSEQ multiplex PCR, and TCRdb kept only the in-frame ones, dropping some. Of about 180,000 clones detected, more than 70% appear once; the ten largest clones hold approximately 4%. Sequenced input: peripheral blood. The receptors stem from a woman in her thirties with acute or convalescent COVID-19. Each CDR3 is given with its conserved first and last residue. The order of the fields is V gene, clone size, D gene, J gene, CDR3 DNA, CDR3 protein. The D gene is left open where the match is weak. Only part of the rows carry a size: once, few, many, or a class if the clone is expanded.

TRBV28	.	TRBD1	TRBJ1-1	TGTGCCAGCAAAGGGACAGGGTATATGAACACTGAAGCTTTCTTT	CASKGTGYMNTEAFF
TRBV28	.	.	TRBJ2-3	TGTGCCAGCAGTTTCAAACAGTTCACAGATACGCAGTATTTT	CASSFKQFTDTQYF
TRBV28	.	.	TRBJ1-5	TGTGCCAGCAGCACAGATCCCAATCAGCCCCAGCATTTT	CASSTDPNQPQHF
TRBV28	.	.	TRBJ2-7	TGTGCCAGCAGTTTTAGCGAGCAGTACTTC	CASSFSEQYF
TRBV5-1	.	TRBD2	TRBJ2-1	TGCGCCAGCAGCTTGAAACTAGCGGGAGTCGCCAATGAGCAGTTCTTC	CASSLKLAGVANEQFF
TRBV6-5	.	TRBD1	TRBJ2-3	TGTGCCAGCATGTGGACAGGGGAAGATACGCAGTATTTT	CASMWTGEDTQYF
TRBV11-3	.	TRBD2	TRBJ2-1	TGTGCCAGCAGCTTCGTCACCTTAGCGGGATCTATTTACGGTGAGCAGTTCTTC	CASSFVTLAGSIYGEQFF
TRBV5-1	.	TRBD1	TRBJ2-1	TGCGCCAGCAGCCTTCGACAGGGGGCATACAATGAGCAGTTCTTC	CASSLRQGAYNEQFF
TRBV5-1	.	TRBD2	TRBJ2-7	TGCGCCAGCGCCTGGGGGGGGAGCGGCTCCTACGAGCAGTACTTC	CASAWGGSGSYEQYF
TRBV12-3/TRBV12-4	once	TRBD2	TRBJ2-1	TGTGCCAGCAGTTTGGGACTAAACAATGAGCAGTTCTTC	CASSLGLNNEQFF
TRBV15	.	TRBD1	TRBJ2-7	TGTGCCACGAATAGACAGGGAACTTCCGAGCAGTACTTC	CATNRQGTSEQYF
TRBV5-4	.	TRBD2	TRBJ2-5	TGTGCCAGCAGCTTGGCAGGAGCGGGAGCAGAGACCCAGTACTTC	CASSLAGAGAETQYF
TRBV6-6	.	TRBD1	TRBJ2-7	TGTGCCAGCAGTTACCTCAGGGGGTTTACCTACGAGCAGTACTTC	CASSYLRGFTYEQYF
TRBV5-4	.	TRBD2	TRBJ2-1	TGTGCCAGCAGCTATAGCGGGAGTGGGTCCAATGAGCAGTTCTTC	CASSYSGSGSNEQFF
TRBV9	.	.	TRBJ1-4	TGTGCCAGCAGCGGGGAACAGGGCTTTCCAGAAAAACTGTTTTTT	CASSGEQGFPEKLFF
TRBV10-3	once	.	TRBJ2-3	TGTGCCATCAGGGAGGCGGATACGCAGTATTTT	CAIREADTQYF
TRBV28	.	.	TRBJ1-2	TGTGCCAGCACCCAACGGGGAGATTTAGGCTACACCTTC	CASTQRGDLGYTF
TRBV28	.	TRBD1	TRBJ1-3	TGTGCCAGCAGTTCCGGGACAGGGGGTACCACCATATATTTT	CASSSGTGGTTIYF
TRBV29-1	.	.	TRBJ1-2	TGCAGCGTTGGGGTCCAGGTAGAGTTCGGCTACACCTTC	CSVGVQVEFGYTF
TRBV4-1	.	.	TRBJ1-5	TGCGCCAGCAGCCAAGATTCCGACTCGGGGATGCCCCAGCATTTT	CASSQDSDSGMPQHF
TRBV2	.	.	TRBJ2-7	TGTGCCAGCAGTGAGGCGAGAGGGCCCGAGCAGTACTTC	CASSEARGPEQYF
TRBV3-1/TRBV3-2	few	.	TRBJ2-3	TGTGCCAGCAGCCAAGATCCAGCGGCCGGCACAGATACGCAGTATTTT	CASSQDPAAGTDTQYF
TRBV18	.	.	TRBJ1-5	TGTGCCAGCTCACCGTCAGGGGGCAATCAGCCCCAGCATTTT	CASSPSGGNQPQHF
TRBV5-1	.	TRBD1	TRBJ1-2	TGCGCCAGCAGCTTGGCCGACGGGACAGGCTTCTATGGCTACACCTTC	CASSLADGTGFYGYTF
TRBV2	.	.	TRBJ2-5	TGTGCCAGCAGTGAGATCCGGAGGGAGACCCAGTACTTC	CASSEIRRETQYF
TRBV9	.	TRBD1	TRBJ2-2	TGTGCCAGCAGCGCCAGGACAGGGGGCAACACCGGGGAGCTGTTTTTT	CASSARTGGNTGELFF
TRBV5-6	.	TRBD2	TRBJ2-4	TGTGCCAGCAGTTTACGGGGGGAGCACATTCAGTACTTC	CASSLRGEHIQYF
TRBV6-2/TRBV6-3	.	.	TRBJ2-5	TGTGCCAGCAGTTACGGCAGACAAGAGACCCAGTACTTC	CASSYGRQETQYF
TRBV4-1	.	TRBD2	TRBJ2-1	TGCGCCAGCAGCCAAACCGGTCCCCTAGCGGGAGGGCGATACAATGAGCAGTTCTTC	CASSQTGPLAGGRYNEQFF
TRBV19	.	.	TRBJ1-5	TGTGCCAGTAGTATATTCGGAGCTTCGCGCAATCAGCCCCAGCATTTT	CASSIFGASRNQPQHF
TRBV27	many	.	TRBJ1-6	TGTGCCAGCAGTTTTAGAGGGATATCCCTTTTTTCACCCCTCCACTTT	CASSFRGISLFSPLHF
TRBV2	.	.	TRBJ1-4	TGTGCCAGCAATCCGGGAAACGGGAATGAAAAACTGTTTTTT	CASNPGNGNEKLFF
TRBV3-1/TRBV3-2	few	TRBD2	TRBJ2-1	TGTGCCAGCAGCCAAAGCGGGACCCTCAATGAGCAGTTCTTC	CASSQSGTLNEQFF
TRBV7-9	few	TRBD1	TRBJ2-2	TGTGCCGGGGGGACAGGGACGAACACCGGGGAGCTGTTTTTT	CAGGTGTNTGELFF
TRBV2	.	.	TRBJ2-5	TGTGCCAGCATCTATTCAGAGACCCAGTACTTC	CASIYSETQYF
TRBV4-1	.	TRBD2	TRBJ2-7	TGCGCCAGCAGCCTGGGCTCTAGCGGGAACTACGAGCAGTACTTC	CASSLGSSGNYEQYF
TRBV7-8	.	.	TRBJ2-4	TGTGCCAGCAGCCTCGGAGGGCCGGGGAACATTCAGTACTTC	CASSLGGPGNIQYF
TRBV10-3	.	.	TRBJ2-7	TGTGCCATCAGTGGCGGGGTCTCCTACGAGCAGTACTTC	CAISGGVSYEQYF
TRBV7-6	once	TRBD2	TRBJ2-1	TGTGCCAGCAGCTTAGGGGGCGGGGTCGGGAGGCCCGACAATGAGCAGTTCTTC	CASSLGGGVGRPDNEQFF
TRBV5-1	.	.	TRBJ1-6	TGCGCCAGCAGCTTTCAGGGGAATAATTCACCCCTCCACTTT	CASSFQGNNSPLHF